This T cell receptor (beta chain) was retrieved from a study of chemoradiotherapy in HPV16-positive cancers. About this clone itself: Its target is unknown.

CDR3 length: 14 amino acids. Trimming removed 7 bases at V and 0 bases at J, with 10 bases between. Germline CDR1 SGHNT, CDR2 YENEEA. Sequencing was performed with immunoSEQ multiplex PCR; in TCRdb, only in-frame clones are kept and a portion is missing. The sample contains 20,000 to 25,000 clones, roughly 86% of which appear only once. Study results and caveats: Non-HPV-specific T cells did not expand in tumors during treatment, whereas candidate HPV-specific clones and E7-related motifs did. Only a couple of HPV16-positive patients supplied the functional HPV-specificity definition.

The chain employs TRBV11-3 and TRBJ2-1; D is unresolved. The sequence was collected from a human donor with HPV-associated anogenital cancer. The source was blood, collected from a patient who underwent chemoradiotherapy. This CDR3 reads CASTTIHSYNEQFF. CDR3 nucleotide sequence: TGTGCCAGCACCACTATCCACTCCTACAATGAGCAGTTCTTC. The full variable domain, rest sourced from reference TRBV11-3 and TRBJ2-1, is EAGVVQSPRYKIIEKKQPVAFWCNPISGHNTLYWYLQNLGQGPELLIRYENEEAVDDSQLPKDRFSAERLKGVDSTLKIQPAELGDSAVYLCASTTIHSYNEQFFGPGTRLTVL.